The 26 T cell receptor beta chains in this list originate from one sample, sequenced in a study of blood T cells in healthy people across ages (dated by TCRdb to 2013 to 2016). The protocol used for the library was 5' RACE. TCRdb lists the instrument as Illumina HiSeq 2500. A second PCR of roughly 6 to 12 cycles was performed with a sample-barcoded 5' primer and a J-beta primer mix. TCRdb reran the public reads through fastp at Q25 and MiXCR, keeping productive beta chains. Each CDR3 protein appears once, grouped with its most common genes and DNA. In this sample the table shows more than 800,000 distinct CDR3 sequences, 25% to 35% of which occur a single time. 17% of the sample rests with the top ten. Sample: blood. The receptors were sampled from a woman of 80 years or more in good health.

J is TRBJ2-5 and V is TRBV7-2; no firm D call. Germline V gene lookup returns CDR1 SGHTA and CDR2 FQGNSA. This CDR3 region has 13 residues. V lost 3 bases and J lost 5, with 10 bases in between. CDR3 in amino acids: CASSFGDVETQYF. The CDR3 DNA is TGTGCCAGCAGCTTTGGGGATGTCGAGACCCAGTACTTC.

The V and J genes are TRBV3-1 and TRBJ2-1; 12 bases are shared with TRBD2. V shed 4 bases, J shed 2 bases, and the junction held 12 bases outside the gene matches. The CDR3 covers 19 residues. Per germline, CDR1 LGHDT and CDR2 YNNKEL (reference sequence). This CDR3 is CASSRAVLAGGPPYNEQFF. The DNA of the CDR3 is TGTGCCAGCAGCCGGGCGGTGCTAGCGGGGGGGCCGCCCTACAATGAGCAGTTCTTC.

In this sample, this clonotype turned up many times. The chain couples TRBV7-2 to TRBJ1-4, with 8 bases identical to TRBD1. CDR3 length equals 15 residues. J was trimmed by 5 bases and V by 5 bases; bases with no gene match: 7. Germline CDR1 reads SGHTA; CDR2 reads FQGNSA. CDR3 nucleotide sequence: TGTGCCAGCAGCCAGATGGGGACAGGAAATGAAAAACTGTTTTTT. Translating gives CASSQMGTGNEKLFF.

This chain links TRBV11-3 with TRBJ2-2; D is possibly TRBD2 (6 bases). Germline V gene sequence: CDR1 SGHNT, CDR2 YENEEA. The CDR3 spans 16 residues. V lost 5 bases, J lost 2 bases, and 15 bases lay in between. The CDR3 region is CASSPAWGDNTGELFF. The CDR3 coding sequence is TGTGCCAGCAGCCCAGCGTGGGGGGACAACACCGGGGAGCTGTTTTTT.

This clonotype was seen many times. The CDR3 DNA follows: TGTGCCAGCAGTGACCCCGGACAGTGGGGAGAGACCCAGTACTTC. Translating gives CASSDPGQWGETQYF. This chain uses TRBV25-1 with TRBJ2-5, with D maybe TRBD1 (6 bases). This CDR3 region has 15 residues. The V end was cut by 3 bases, the J end by 4 bases, with 15 bases between. CDR1 MGHDK and CDR2 SYGVNS come from the germline V gene. The variable domain in full, with the rest retrieved from reference TRBV25-1 and TRBJ2-5, is EADIYQTPRYLVIGTGKKITLECSQTMGHDKMYWYQQDPGMELHLIHYSYGVNSTEKGDLSSESTVSRIRTEHFPLTLESARPSHTSQYLCASSDPGQWGETQYFGPGTRLLVL.

The gene calls are TRBV18 and TRBJ1-2; the D is unclear. This CDR3 has 12 residues. The germline V gene has CDR1 KGHSH and CDR2 LQKENI. V was clipped by 4 bases and J by 3 bases, with 6 bases between them. Here the CDR3 DNA reads TGTGCCAGCTCACTTCCAGACTATGGCTACACCTTC. Translated: CASSLPDYGYTF.

The gene calls are TRBV5-1 and TRBJ2-2, with D possibly TRBD1 on 5 matching bases. With 5 bases removed from V and 4 bases from J, the gap between germline ends came to 18 bases. Germline-derived CDR1 and CDR2 are SGHRS and YFSETQ. The CDR3 contains 16 residues. The CDR3: CASRLGSRASTGELFF. CDR3 nucleotides: TGCGCCAGCAGACTTGGATCCAGGGCTAGCACCGGGGAGCTGTTTTTT.

The sample holds many counts of this clonotype. The gene calls are TRBV2 and TRBJ2-4, with 14 bases lining up with TRBD2. In germline, CDR1 is SNHLY, CDR2 FYNNEI. The length of the CDR3 is 15 residues. With 6 bases clipped from V and 3 bases from J, the junction kept 1 base outside the gene matches. CDR3 region: CASRGTSGGKNIQYF. The CDR3, as DNA: TGTGCCAGCAGGGGGACTAGCGGGGGCAAAAACATTCAGTACTTC.

The CDR3 DNA follows: TGTGCCATCAGTGAGGGGGTGCCCCGCTCCTACGAGCAGTACTTC. It specifies CAISEGVPRSYEQYF. The chain employs TRBV10-3 and TRBJ2-4; D not certain. The better agreement between TRBJ2-7 and the DNA end casts doubt on the J call. The germline V gene has CDR1 ENHRY and CDR2 SYGVKD. The CDR3 consists of 15 residues.

The chain uses TRBV9 and TRBJ1-5; 10 bases match TRBD1. This CDR3 is built from 16 residues. The germline CDR1 and CDR2 sequences are SGDLS and YYNGEE. Trimming took 3 bases from V and 1 from J; bases not matched to a gene: 4. CDR3 DNA sequence: TGTGCCAGCAGCGCGGGACAGGGGTTCAGCAATCAGCCCCAGCATTTT. Protein sequence: CASSAGQGFSNQPQHF. The whole variable domain, filled in from reference TRBV9 and TRBJ1-5, reads DSGVTQTPKHLITATGQRVTLRCSPRSGDLSVYWYQQSLDQGLQFLIQYYNGEERAKGNILERFSAQQFPDLHSELNLSSLELGDSALYFCASSAGQGFSNQPQHFGDGTRLSIL.

At least ten counts were recorded for this clonotype. The gene calls are TRBV7-9 and TRBJ1-2; the D gene is possibly TRBD1 (5 bases). The germline CDR1 and CDR2 sequences are SEHNR and FQNEAQ (reference sequence). The CDR3 runs to 15 residues. Trimming took 8 bases from V and 5 from J, leaving 21 bases between them. The CDR3 DNA sequence: TGTGCCAGCTCGCGGGGAGGCGACAGCCTATATGGCTACACCTTC. It specifies CASSRGGDSLYGYTF.

This clonotype has at least ten counts. J is TRBJ1-1 and V is TRBV12-3 or TRBV12-4, with D perhaps matching TRBD1 (5 bases). This CDR3 is built from 14 residues. With 5 bases removed from V and 4 bases from J, the gap between germline ends came to 14 bases. The CDR3 reads CASSHWTRGTEAFF. The CDR3 region has the DNA TGTGCCAGCAGTCATTGGACTAGGGGCACTGAAGCTTTCTTT.

The chain couples TRBV20-1 to TRBJ2-7, with D perhaps matching TRBD2 (6 bases). The CDR3 is made up of 14 amino acids. Germline V gene sequence: CDR1 DFQATT, CDR2 SNEGSKA (reference sequence). Trimming shortened V by 6 bases and J by 7 bases, and 22 bases separated the two germline ends. This CDR3 reads CSARTGGTVREQYF. In DNA, the CDR3 is TGCAGTGCCCGAACCGGAGGGACGGTACGGGAGCAGTACTTC.

This clonotype was counted many times. The chain uses TRBV10-3 and TRBJ2-1; 12 nucleotides line up with TRBD2. Germline V CDR1 and CDR2: ENHRY, SYGVKD. The CDR3 spans 15 residues. The V segment lost 5 bases and the J segment 5 bases; nucleotides outside the gene matches: 4. The CDR3 DNA follows: TGTGCCATCAGTACTAGCGGGGGGCGGAACAATGAGCAGTTCTTC. It specifies CAISTSGGRNNEQFF.

Worth noting for this clonotype: This may arise from a read error, as a much more abundant clone is one base away. The chain joins TRBV2 to TRBJ2-7; D is possibly TRBD2 (7 bases). This CDR3 has 15 amino acids. Germline assignment: CDR1 SNHLY and CDR2 FYNNEI. V was trimmed by 4 bases and J by 7 bases, leaving 20 bases between them. This CDR3 reads CASSGGGMVGNEQYF. CDR3 bases: TGTGCCAGCAGTGGGGGGGGCATGGTTGGCAATGAGCAGTACTTC.

This clonotype was seen ten or more times. This chain connects TRBV20-1 to TRBJ2-1; tentative D call: TRBD2 (6 bases). Germline-derived CDR1 and CDR2 are DFQATT and SNEGSKA (reference sequence). The length of the CDR3 is 14 residues. Trimming removed 5 bases at V and 7 bases at J, with 18 bases between. CDR3 in DNA: TGCAGTGCTTCAGGGCGGGGACCAACGAATGAGCAGTTCTTC. Encoded protein: CSASGRGPTNEQFF.

Turning to this clonotype: A much larger clone differs by one base, so this may be a read error. This chain joins TRBV7-9 and TRBJ2-1, with TRBD2 as a possible D gene (7 bases). The length of the CDR3 is 15 residues. Trimming took 5 bases from V and 6 from J, leaving 17 bases between them. Looked up from germline, CDR1 is SEHNR and CDR2 is FQNEAQ (reference sequence). The CDR3 region has the DNA TGTGCCAGCAGCCTATGGGCGGGGGCCACCAATGAGCAGTTCTTC. It translates to CASSLWAGATNEQFF.

In its sample, this clonotype was seen many times. The V call is TRBV11-3, the J call TRBJ2-1; 11 bases are a match to TRBD2. The CDR3 consists of 15 residues. J was trimmed by 7 bases and V by 4 bases; bases with no gene match: 6. Germline V gene lookup returns CDR1 SGHNT and CDR2 YENEEA. CDR3 residues: CASSSIAGGQNEQFF. The CDR3 coding sequence is TGTGCCAGCAGCTCAATAGCGGGGGGGCAGAATGAGCAGTTCTTC.

This rearrangement joins TRBV6-5 to TRBJ1-5, with D tentatively TRBD1 (6 bases). V was cut by 2 bases and J by 9 bases, with 14 bases left in between. CDR1 is MNHEY, CDR2 SVGAGI, per germline. The CDR3 is 14 residues long. The CDR3 reads CASSYGAGEGPQHF. The CDR3 region has the DNA TGTGCCAGCAGTTACGGGGCAGGGGAAGGGCCCCAGCATTTT.

This clonotype appeared a few times. A much more abundant neighbour one base away suggests this may be a read error. The gene calls are TRBV20-1 and TRBJ2-7, with 12 bases fitting TRBD1. V lost 8 bases and J lost 7; bases outside the gene matches: 9. The CDR3 spans 13 residues. Germline CDR1 reads DFQATT; CDR2 reads SNEGSKA (reference sequence). CDR3: CSTRDRGLNEQYF. CDR3 bases: TGCAGTACCCGGGACAGGGGGCTGAATGAGCAGTACTTC.

V gene TRBV7-2 combines with J gene TRBJ1-2, with 7 bases that match TRBD1. J lost 7 bases, V lost 3 bases, and 8 bases had no gene match. The CDR3 has 14 amino acids. CDR1 is SGHTA and CDR2 is FQGNSA in the germline V gene. CDR3 protein: CASSFDRVLSGYTF. The CDR3 nucleotides read TGTGCCAGCAGCTTCGACAGGGTACTATCTGGCTACACCTTC.

In this sample, this clonotype turned up many times. The J gene is TRBJ2-7, the V gene TRBV6-1, with 7 bases identical to TRBD1. This CDR3 contains 14 residues. Germline-derived CDR1 and CDR2 are MNHNS and SASEGT. Trimming removed 6 bases from V and 6 bases from J; junction bases left unmatched: 11. In DNA, the CDR3 is TGTGCCAGCAGGGCAGGGACAGCGGCCCTCGAGCAGTACTTC. It specifies CASRAGTAALEQYF.

This clonotype appeared a few times. The chain uses TRBV6-5 and TRBJ2-7; D is perhaps TRBD1 (5 bases). The V gene lost 3 bases and the J gene lost 3 bases, with 18 bases spanning the gap. CDR1 and CDR2 (germline): MNHEY, SVGAGI. The CDR3 runs 16 residues. The DNA for the CDR3 is TGTGCCAGCAGTTATCGCCCACAGGTCCAATGCTACGAGCAGTACTTC. It yields the protein CASSYRPQVQCYEQYF.

This clonotype was detected a few times. This chain uses TRBV12-3 or TRBV12-4 with TRBJ1-4; 12 bases line up with TRBD1. The CDR3 consists of 16 residues. Unmatched junction bases numbered 9, after V lost 6 bases and J lost 7 bases. CDR3 loop: CASSLGTGGAGEKLFF. The CDR3 region has the DNA TGTGCCAGCAGCCTAGGGACAGGGGGCGCGGGTGAAAAACTGTTTTTT.

This clonotype was counted a few times. The chain employs TRBV20-1 and TRBJ2-5, with D perhaps matching TRBD2 (6 bases). The CDR3 contains 16 residues. The V and J ends lost 5 bases and 11 bases respectively, with 30 bases between them. CDR1 and CDR2 from the germline V gene are DFQATT and SNEGSKA (reference sequence). CDR3 nucleotide sequence: TGCAGTGCTTTCGGAGACGCGGGACCGCCGATTGATGAGCAGTACTTC. This codes for CSAFGDAGPPIDEQYF.

As for this clonotype: A much larger clone is a single base away; this may be a read error. V is TRBV7-8 and J is TRBJ2-3, with 9 nucleotides matching TRBD2. Trimming at V came to 3 bases and at J to 3 bases, leaving 7 bases not matched to a gene. There are 16 residues in the CDR3. CDR1 is SGHVS, CDR2 FQNEAQ, per germline. The CDR3 sequence: CASSLRASGVTDTQYF. CDR3 nucleotide sequence: TGTGCCAGCAGCTTGCGCGCTAGCGGGGTAACAGATACGCAGTATTTT.